The 7 T cell receptor beta chains below were found in one sample sequenced in a study of OX40 agonist ivuxolimab in advanced cancers. Measured with immunoSEQ multiplex PCR; TCRdb has only the in-frame clones, and not every one. The sample lists 27,000 or so clones, 83% seen once, with more than 10% in the top ten. The starting material was CD4+ or CD8+ T cells sorted from blood, obtained in a trial of the OX40 agonist ivuxolimab. The source of these receptors is an adult with an advanced solid tumor such as melanoma, head and neck, liver or kidney cancer.

The rearrangement joins TRBV4-2 to TRBJ1-1; TRBD1 agrees at 8 bases. This CDR3 is 17 amino acids long. V shed 3 bases and J 0 bases; nucleotides not matched to a gene: 9. Germline-derived CDR1 and CDR2 are LGHNA and YNFKEQ. The CDR3 nucleotides are TGTGCCAGCAGCCAGGTCGGGACAGGAACCATGAACACTGAAGCTTTCTTT. It yields the protein CASSQVGTGTMNTEAFF.

The chain links TRBV6-5 to TRBJ1-2; D may be TRBD1 (6 bases). The V end was cut by 2 bases, the J end by 4 bases, with 8 bases between. CDR1 and CDR2 (germline): MNHEY, SVGAGI. This CDR3 spans 13 amino acids. The DNA of the CDR3 is TGTGCCAGCAGTTACGGGACAACCTATGGCTACACCTTC. Residues: CASSYGTTYGYTF.

This chain links TRBV10-2 with TRBJ1-5; 9 nucleotides align to TRBD1. CDR1 and CDR2 (germline): WSHSY, SAAADI. The V segment lost 2 bases and the J segment 9 bases; nucleotides outside the gene matches: 5. The CDR3 contains 14 residues. CDR3 sequence reads: CASSERQGDGPQHF. The DNA of the CDR3 is TGCGCCAGCAGTGAGAGACAGGGGGATGGGCCCCAGCATTTT.

V usage is TRBV5-1 and J usage is TRBJ2-1; TRBD1 matches at 9 bases. CDR3 size: 15 residues. J lost 7 bases, V lost 3 bases, and 8 bases had no gene match. Germline V CDR1 and CDR2: SGHRS, YFSETQ. This chain's CDR3 is CASSYYGTGWNEQFF. CDR3 bases: TGCGCCAGCAGCTATTACGGGACAGGGTGGAATGAGCAGTTCTTC. Filled out from reference TRBV5-1 and TRBJ2-1, the complete variable domain reads KAGVTQTPRYLIKTRGQQVTLSCSPISGHRSVSWYQQTPGQGLQFLFEYFSETQRNKGNFPGRFSGRQFSNSRSEMNVSTLELGDSALYLCASSYYGTGWNEQFFGPGTRLTVL.

This clone was seen only once. The V gene is TRBV27, the J gene TRBJ2-2; the D gene is possibly TRBD1 (5 bases). The CDR3 spans 14 residues. Germline values: CDR1 MNHEY, CDR2 SMNVEV (reference sequence). Between the trimmed V and J ends, which lost 5 bases and 8 bases, there was a span of 15 bases. In DNA form, the CDR3 reads TGTGCCAGCAGTCCAGACAGAAGCCTAGGGGAGCTGTTTTTT. It specifies CASSPDRSLGELFF.

The chain uses TRBV6-5 and TRBJ1-1, with a tentative D call TRBD1 (5 bases). V was trimmed by 2 bases and J by 4 bases, leaving 5 bases between them. The CDR3 covers 12 residues. Germline V lookup: CDR1 MNHEY, CDR2 SVGAGI. The CDR3: CASSYGGTEAFF. In DNA, the CDR3 is TGTGCCAGCAGTTACGGGGGCACTGAAGCTTTCTTT.

V gene TRBV19 combines with J gene TRBJ2-7, with no clear D. The CDR3 loop spans 13 amino acids. V was pared by 6 bases and J by 6 bases, with 15 bases between. Germline CDR1 and CDR2: LNHDA and SQIVND (reference sequence). CDR3 DNA: TGTGCCAGTAGAGGGCCTAGTGTGGCCGAGCAGTACTTC. Protein product: CASRGPSVAEQYF.